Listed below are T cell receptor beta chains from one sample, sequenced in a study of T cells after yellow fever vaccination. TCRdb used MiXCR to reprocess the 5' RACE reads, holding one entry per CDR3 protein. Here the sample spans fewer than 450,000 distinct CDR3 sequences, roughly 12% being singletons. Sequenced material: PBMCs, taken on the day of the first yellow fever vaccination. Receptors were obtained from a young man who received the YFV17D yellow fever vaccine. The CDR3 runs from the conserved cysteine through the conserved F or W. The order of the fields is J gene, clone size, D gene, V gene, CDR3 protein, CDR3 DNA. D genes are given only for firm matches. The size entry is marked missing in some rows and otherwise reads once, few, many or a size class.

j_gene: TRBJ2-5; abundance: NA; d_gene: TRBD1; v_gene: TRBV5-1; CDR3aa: CASSRRTGDQETQYF; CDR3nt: TGCGCCAGCAGCCGAAGAACAGGGGACCAAGAGACCCAGTACTTC
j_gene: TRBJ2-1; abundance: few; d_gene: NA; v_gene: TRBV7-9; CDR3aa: CASSLVQGSYEQFF; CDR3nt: TGTGCCAGCAGCTTAGTCCAGGGTAGCTATGAGCAGTTCTTC
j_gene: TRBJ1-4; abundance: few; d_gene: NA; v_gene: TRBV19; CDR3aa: CASSRSTNEKLFF; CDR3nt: TGTGCCAGTAGCCGGAGCACTAATGAAAAACTGTTTTTT
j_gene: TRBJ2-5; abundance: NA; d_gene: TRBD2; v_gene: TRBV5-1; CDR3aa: CASSAEAGGARGETQYF; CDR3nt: TGCGCCAGCAGCGCGGAGGCGGGGGGAGCCCGGGGAGAGACCCAGTACTTC
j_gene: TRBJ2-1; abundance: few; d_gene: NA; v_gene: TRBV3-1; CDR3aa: CASSHDTAAYNEQFF; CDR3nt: TGTGCCAGCAGCCACGATACAGCGGCTTACAATGAGCAGTTCTTC
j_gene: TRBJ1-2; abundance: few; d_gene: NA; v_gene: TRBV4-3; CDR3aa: CASSRDTYYGYTF; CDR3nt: TGCGCCAGCAGCCGGGATACGTACTATGGCTACACCTTC
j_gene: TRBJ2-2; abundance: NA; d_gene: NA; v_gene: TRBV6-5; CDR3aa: CASSYSGQVRGTGELFF; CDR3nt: TGTGCCAGCAGTTACTCAGGGCAGGTCCGAGGCACCGGGGAGCTGTTTTTT
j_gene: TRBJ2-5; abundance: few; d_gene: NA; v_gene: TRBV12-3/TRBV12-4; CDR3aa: CASASPYQETQYF; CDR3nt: TGTGCCAGCGCAAGTCCGTACCAAGAGACCCAGTACTTC
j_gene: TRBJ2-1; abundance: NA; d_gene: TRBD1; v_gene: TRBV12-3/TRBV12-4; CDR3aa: CASSTLGARGQRNEQFF; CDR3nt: TGTGCCAGCAGTACCCTGGGGGCCAGGGGGCAGCGCAATGAGCAGTTCTTC
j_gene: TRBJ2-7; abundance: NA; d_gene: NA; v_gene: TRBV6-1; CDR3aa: CASTLKRDFIYEQYF; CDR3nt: TGTGCCAGCACCTTAAAGAGGGACTTCATCTACGAGCAGTACTTC
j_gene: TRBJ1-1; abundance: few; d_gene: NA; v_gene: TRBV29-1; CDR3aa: CSVAGGGGEAFF; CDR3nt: TGCAGCGTTGCTGGCGGCGGGGGTGAAGCTTTCTTT
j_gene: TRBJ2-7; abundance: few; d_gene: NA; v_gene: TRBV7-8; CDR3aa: CASSLENWSSYEQYF; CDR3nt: TGTGCCAGCAGCTTAGAAAACTGGAGCTCCTACGAGCAGTACTTC
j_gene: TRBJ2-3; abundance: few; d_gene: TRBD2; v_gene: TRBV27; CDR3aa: CASWDGLATTDTQYF; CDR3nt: TGTGCCAGCTGGGATGGACTAGCCACGACCGATACGCAGTATTTT
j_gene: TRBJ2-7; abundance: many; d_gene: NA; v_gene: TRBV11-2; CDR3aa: CASSLGVRRYEQYF; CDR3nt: TGTGCCAGCAGCTTAGGTGTCAGGAGATACGAGCAGTACTTC
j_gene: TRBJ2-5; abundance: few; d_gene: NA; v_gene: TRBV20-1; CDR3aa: CSAAAPPETQYF; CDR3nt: TGCAGTGCCGCGGCCCCCCCGGAGACCCAGTACTTC
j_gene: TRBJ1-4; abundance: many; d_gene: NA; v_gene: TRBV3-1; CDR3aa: CASSHVGGDGEKLFF; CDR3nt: TGTGCCAGCAGTCACGTGGGGGGCGATGGTGAAAAACTGTTTTTT
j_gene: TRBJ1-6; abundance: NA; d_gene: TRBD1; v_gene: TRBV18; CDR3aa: CASSGQGRNSPLHF; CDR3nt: TGTGCCAGCTCCGGACAGGGGAGGAATTCACCCCTCCACTTT